A single T cell receptor (beta chain) is shown here with its context. Per the original methods: Reference gene primer amplification yielded estimated nucleated cell counts. Assay used: immunoSEQ multiplex PCR; TCRdb lists only in-frame clones, some missing. V and J calls and clone size are those listed in that table; D and trimming were worked out from the DNA. Seen here are roughly 670,000 clones, 85% to 90% observed once, and the top ten hold more than 0.25%. This specimen comes from a study of blood T cell repertoires in COVID-19. Study background: T cells, B-cell-depleted T cells, or PBMCs supplied cDNA or gDNA.

Sequencing used peripheral blood. The sequence was obtained from a woman aged 18-29 years with acute or convalescent COVID-19.

The CDR3 sequence is CASTTPGELFF. Written as DNA, the CDR3 is TGTGCCAGCACGACTCCCGGGGAGCTGTTTTTT. V usage is TRBV27 and J usage is TRBJ2-2, with no clear D. Trimming shortened V by 7 bases and J by 6 bases, and 6 bases separated the two germline ends. Germline V lookup: CDR1 MNHEY, CDR2 SMNVEV (reference sequence). This CDR3 has 11 amino acids.